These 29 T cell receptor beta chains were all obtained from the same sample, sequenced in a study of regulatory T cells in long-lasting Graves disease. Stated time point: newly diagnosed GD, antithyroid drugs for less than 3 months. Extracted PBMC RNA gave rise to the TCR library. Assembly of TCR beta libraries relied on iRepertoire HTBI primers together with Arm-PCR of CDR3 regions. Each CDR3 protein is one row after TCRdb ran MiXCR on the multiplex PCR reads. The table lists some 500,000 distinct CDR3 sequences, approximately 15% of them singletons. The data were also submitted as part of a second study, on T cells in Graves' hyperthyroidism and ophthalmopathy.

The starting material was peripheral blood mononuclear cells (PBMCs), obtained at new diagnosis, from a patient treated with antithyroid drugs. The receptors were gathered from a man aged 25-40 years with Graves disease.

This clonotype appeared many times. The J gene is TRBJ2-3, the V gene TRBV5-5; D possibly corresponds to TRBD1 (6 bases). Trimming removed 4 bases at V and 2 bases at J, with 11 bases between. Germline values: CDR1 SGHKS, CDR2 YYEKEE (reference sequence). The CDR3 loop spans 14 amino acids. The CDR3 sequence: CASSRQVDTDTQYF. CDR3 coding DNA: TGTGCCAGCAGCAGACAGGTAGACACAGATACGCAGTATTTT.

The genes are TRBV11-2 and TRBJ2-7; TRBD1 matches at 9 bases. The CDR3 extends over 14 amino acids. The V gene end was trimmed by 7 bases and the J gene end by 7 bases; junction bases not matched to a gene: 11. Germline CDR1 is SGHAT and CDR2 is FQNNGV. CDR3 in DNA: TGTGCCAGCACTTCCGGGACAGGGATTTGGGAGCAGTACTTC. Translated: CASTSGTGIWEQYF.

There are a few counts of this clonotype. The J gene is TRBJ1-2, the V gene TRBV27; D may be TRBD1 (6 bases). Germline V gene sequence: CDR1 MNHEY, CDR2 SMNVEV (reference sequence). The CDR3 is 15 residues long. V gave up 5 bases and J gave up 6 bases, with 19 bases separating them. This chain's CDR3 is CASSVAGTLIDGYTF. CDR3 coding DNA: TGTGCCAGCAGTGTAGCCGGGACATTGATTGATGGCTACACCTTC.

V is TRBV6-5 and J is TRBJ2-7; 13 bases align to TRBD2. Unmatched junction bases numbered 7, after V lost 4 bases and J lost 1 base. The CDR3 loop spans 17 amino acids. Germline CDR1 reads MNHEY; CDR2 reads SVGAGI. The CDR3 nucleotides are TGTGCCAGCAGTTCCGGACTAGCGGGAGATGGGTCCTACGAGCAGTACTTC. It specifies CASSSGLAGDGSYEQYF.

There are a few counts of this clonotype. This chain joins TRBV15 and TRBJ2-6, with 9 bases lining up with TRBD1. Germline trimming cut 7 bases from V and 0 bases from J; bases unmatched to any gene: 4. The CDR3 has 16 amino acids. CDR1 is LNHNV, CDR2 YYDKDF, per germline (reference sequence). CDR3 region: CATTGTGTSGANVLTF. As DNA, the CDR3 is TGTGCCACCACCGGGACAGGGACCTCTGGGGCCAACGTCCTGACTTTC.

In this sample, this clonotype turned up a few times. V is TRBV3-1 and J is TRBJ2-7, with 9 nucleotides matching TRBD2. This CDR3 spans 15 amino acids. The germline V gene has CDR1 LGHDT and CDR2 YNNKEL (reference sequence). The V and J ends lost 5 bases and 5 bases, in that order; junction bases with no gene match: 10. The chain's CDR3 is CASSYSGSIVDEQYF. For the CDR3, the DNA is TGTGCCAGCAGCTATAGCGGGAGTATAGTCGACGAGCAGTACTTC.

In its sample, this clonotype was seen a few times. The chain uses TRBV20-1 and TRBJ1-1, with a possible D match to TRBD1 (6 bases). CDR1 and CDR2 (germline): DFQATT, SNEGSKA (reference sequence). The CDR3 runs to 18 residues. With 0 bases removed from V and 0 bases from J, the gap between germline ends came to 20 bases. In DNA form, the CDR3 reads TGCAGTGCTAGAGATCTGGACAGAGTCAGAGTTGTGAACACTGAAGCTTTCTTT. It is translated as CSARDLDRVRVVNTEAFF.

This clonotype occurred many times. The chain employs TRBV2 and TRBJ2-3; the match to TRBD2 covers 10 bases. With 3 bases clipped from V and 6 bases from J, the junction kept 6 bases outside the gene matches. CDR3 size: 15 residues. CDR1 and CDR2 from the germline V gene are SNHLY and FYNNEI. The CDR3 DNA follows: TGTGCCAGCAGTGATAGCCTAGCGGGAGAGGATACGCAGTATTTT. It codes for CASSDSLAGEDTQYF.

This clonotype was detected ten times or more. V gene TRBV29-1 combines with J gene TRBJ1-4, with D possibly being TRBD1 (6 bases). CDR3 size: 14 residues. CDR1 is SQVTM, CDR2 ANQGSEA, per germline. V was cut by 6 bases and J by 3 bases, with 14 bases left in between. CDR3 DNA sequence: TGCAGCGTAGCCCAGGGGACGGCTAATGAAAAACTGTTTTTT. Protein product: CSVAQGTANEKLFF. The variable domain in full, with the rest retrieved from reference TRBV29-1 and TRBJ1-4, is SAVISQKPSRDICQRGTSLTIQCQVDSQVTMMFWYRQQPGQSLTLIATANQGSEATYESGFVIDKFPISRPNLTFSTLTVSNMSPEDSSIYLCSVAQGTANEKLFFGSGTQLSVL.

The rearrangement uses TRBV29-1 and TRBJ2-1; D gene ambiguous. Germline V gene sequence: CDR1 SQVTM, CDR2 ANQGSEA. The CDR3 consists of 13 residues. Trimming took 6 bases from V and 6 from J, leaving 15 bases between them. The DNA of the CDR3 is TGCAGCGTAGATACTTATTACGCCAATGAGCAGTTCTTC. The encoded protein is CSVDTYYANEQFF.

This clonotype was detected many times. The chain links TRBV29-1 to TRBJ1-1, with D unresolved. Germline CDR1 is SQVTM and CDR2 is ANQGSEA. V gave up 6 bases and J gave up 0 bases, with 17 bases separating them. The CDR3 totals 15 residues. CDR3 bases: TGCAGCGTGATCACGGACGTCAGACTGAACACTGAAGCTTTCTTT. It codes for CSVITDVRLNTEAFF.

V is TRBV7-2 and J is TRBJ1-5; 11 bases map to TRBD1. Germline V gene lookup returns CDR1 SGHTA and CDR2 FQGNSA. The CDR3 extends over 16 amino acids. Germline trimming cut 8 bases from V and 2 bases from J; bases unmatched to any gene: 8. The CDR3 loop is CASSLGTGGGNQPQHF. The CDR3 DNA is TGTGCCAGCTCACTGGGGACAGGGGGAGGCAATCAGCCCCAGCATTTT.

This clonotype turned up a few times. CDR3 in amino acids: CASSQDRRQGVAYEQYF. The CDR3 bases are TGCGCCAGCAGCCAAGATCGGAGACAGGGGGTCGCCTACGAGCAGTACTTC. V is TRBV4-1 and J is TRBJ2-7, with 9 bases aligning to TRBD1. The V gene end was trimmed by 0 bases and the J gene end by 2 bases; junction bases not matched to a gene: 8. The CDR3 contains 17 residues. Per the germline V gene, CDR1 is MGHRA and CDR2 is YSYEKL.

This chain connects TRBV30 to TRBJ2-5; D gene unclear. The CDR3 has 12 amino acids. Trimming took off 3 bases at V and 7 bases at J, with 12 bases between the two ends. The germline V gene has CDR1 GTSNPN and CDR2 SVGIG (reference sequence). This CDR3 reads CAWSPRLRTQYF. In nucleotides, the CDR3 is TGTGCCTGGAGCCCTAGATTGCGGACCCAGTACTTC. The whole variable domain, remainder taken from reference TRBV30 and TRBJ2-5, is SQTIHQWPATLVQPVGSPLSLECTVEGTSNPNLYWYRQAAGRGLQLLFYSVGIGQISSEVPQNLSASRPQDRQFILSSKKLLLSDSGFYLCAWSPRLRTQYFGPGTRLLVL.

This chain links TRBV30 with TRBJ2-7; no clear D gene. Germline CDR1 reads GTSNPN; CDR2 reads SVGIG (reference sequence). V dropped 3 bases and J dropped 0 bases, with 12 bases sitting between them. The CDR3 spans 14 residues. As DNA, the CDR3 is TGTGCCTGGAGAGAATCTACTTTCTCCTACGAGCAGTACTTC. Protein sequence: CAWRESTFSYEQYF.

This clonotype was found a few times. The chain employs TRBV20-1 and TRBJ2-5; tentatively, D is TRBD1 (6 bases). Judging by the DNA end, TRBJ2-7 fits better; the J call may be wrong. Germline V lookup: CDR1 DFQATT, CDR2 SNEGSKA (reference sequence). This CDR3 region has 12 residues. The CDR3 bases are TGCAGTGCTAGATCAACAGGGTACGAGCAGTACTTC. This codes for CSARSTGYEQYF.

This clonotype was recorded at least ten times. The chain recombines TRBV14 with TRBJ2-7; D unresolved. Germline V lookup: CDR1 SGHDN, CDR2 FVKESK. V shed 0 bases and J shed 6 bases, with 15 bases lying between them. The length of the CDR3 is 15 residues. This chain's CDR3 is CASSQDAAGYLEQYF. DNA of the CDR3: TGTGCCAGCAGCCAAGACGCCGCTGGGTATCTCGAGCAGTACTTC.

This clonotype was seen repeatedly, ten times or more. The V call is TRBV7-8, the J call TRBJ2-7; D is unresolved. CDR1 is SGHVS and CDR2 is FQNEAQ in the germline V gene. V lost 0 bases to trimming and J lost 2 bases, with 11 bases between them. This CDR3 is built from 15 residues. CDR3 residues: CASSLAFRGPYEQYF. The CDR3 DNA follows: TGTGCCAGCAGCTTAGCGTTTAGAGGTCCCTACGAGCAGTACTTC. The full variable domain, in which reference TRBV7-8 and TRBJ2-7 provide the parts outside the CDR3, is GAGVSQSPRYKVAKRGQDVALRCDPISGHVSLFWYQQALGQGPEFLTYFQNEAQLDKSGLPSDRFFAERPEGSVSTLKIQRTQQEDSAVYLCASSLAFRGPYEQYFGPGTRLTVT.

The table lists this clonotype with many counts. The DNA of the CDR3 is TGCAGTTCACAATATAGCGGGCGAATCCTCAGCTACGAGCAGTACTTC. This sequence encodes CSSQYSGRILSYEQYF. The J gene is TRBJ2-7, the V gene TRBV20-1; 7 nucleotides agree with TRBD2. Germline CDR1 is DFQATT and CDR2 is SNEGSKA (reference sequence). V was pared by 8 bases and J by 3 bases, with 19 bases of the junction left unmatched. The CDR3 is made up of 16 amino acids.

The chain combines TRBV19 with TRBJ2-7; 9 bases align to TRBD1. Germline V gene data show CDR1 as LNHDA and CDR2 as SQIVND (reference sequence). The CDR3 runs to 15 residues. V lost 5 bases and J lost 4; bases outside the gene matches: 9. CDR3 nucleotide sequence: TGTGCCAGTAGTGGCCCCCGGGACAGGGCTTACGAGCAGTACTTC. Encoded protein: CASSGPRDRAYEQYF.

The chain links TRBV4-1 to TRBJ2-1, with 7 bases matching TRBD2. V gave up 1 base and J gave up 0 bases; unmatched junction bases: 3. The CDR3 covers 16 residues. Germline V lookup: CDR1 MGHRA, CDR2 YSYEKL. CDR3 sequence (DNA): TGCGCCAGCAGCCAAGTTCCTAGCGGCTCCTACAATGAGCAGTTCTTC. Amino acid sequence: CASSQVPSGSYNEQFF.

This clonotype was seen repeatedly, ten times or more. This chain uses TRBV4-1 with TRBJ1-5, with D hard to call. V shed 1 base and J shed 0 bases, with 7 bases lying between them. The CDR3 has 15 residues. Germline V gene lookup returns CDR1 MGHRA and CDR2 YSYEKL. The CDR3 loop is CASSQAENSNQPQHF. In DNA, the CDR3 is TGCGCCAGCAGCCAAGCTGAGAATAGCAATCAGCCCCAGCATTTT.

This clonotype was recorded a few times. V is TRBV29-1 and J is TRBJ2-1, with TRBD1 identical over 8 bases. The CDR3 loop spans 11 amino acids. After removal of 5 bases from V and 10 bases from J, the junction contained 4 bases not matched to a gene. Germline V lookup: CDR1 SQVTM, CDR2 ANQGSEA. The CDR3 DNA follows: TGCAGCGTTCAGGGGGCGAGGGAGCAGTTCTTC. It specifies CSVQGAREQFF.

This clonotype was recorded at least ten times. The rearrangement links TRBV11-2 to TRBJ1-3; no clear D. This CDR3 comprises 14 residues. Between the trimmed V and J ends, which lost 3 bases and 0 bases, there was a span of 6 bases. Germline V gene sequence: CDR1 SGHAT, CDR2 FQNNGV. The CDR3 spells CASSLSSSGNTIYF. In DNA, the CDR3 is TGTGCCAGCAGCTTGAGCTCCTCTGGAAACACCATATATTTT.

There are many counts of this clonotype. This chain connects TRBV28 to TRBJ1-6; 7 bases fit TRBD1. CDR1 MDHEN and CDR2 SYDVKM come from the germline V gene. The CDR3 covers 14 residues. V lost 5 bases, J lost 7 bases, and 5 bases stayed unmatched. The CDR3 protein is CASSVTGLNSPLHF. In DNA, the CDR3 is TGTGCCAGCAGTGTGACAGGGTTGAATTCACCCCTCCACTTT.

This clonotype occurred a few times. The CDR3 region is CASSEDGGRGYTF. CDR3 nucleotide sequence: TGTGCCAGCAGTGAAGACGGGGGCAGGGGCTACACCTTC. V gene TRBV6-1 combines with J gene TRBJ1-2; tentatively, D is TRBD1 (6 bases). Germline assignment: CDR1 MNHNS and CDR2 SASEGT. The CDR3 totals 13 residues. V lost 1 base and J lost 8, with 11 bases in between.

CDR3 nucleotides: TGCGCCAGCAGCTTAGCACACTTGGAGACCCAGTACTTC. Translated, it gives CASSLAHLETQYF. The V and J genes are TRBV5-1 and TRBJ2-5; D remains ambiguous. The germline gives CDR1 SGHRS, CDR2 YFSETQ. This CDR3 has 13 residues. V lost 2 bases, J lost 5 bases, and 10 bases lay in between.

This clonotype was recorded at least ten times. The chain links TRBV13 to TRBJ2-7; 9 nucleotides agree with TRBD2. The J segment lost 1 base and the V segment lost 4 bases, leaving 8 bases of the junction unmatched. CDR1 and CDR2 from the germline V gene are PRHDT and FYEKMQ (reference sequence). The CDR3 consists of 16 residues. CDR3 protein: CASSSDSGSQSYEQYF. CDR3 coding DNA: TGTGCCAGCAGCTCAGATAGCGGGAGCCAATCCTACGAGCAGTACTTC.

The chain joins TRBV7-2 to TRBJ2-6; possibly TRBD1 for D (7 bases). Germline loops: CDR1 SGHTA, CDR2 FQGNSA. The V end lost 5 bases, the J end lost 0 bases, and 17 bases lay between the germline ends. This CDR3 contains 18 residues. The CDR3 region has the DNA TGTGCCAGCAGCCCCCGCGGGACAGAGTTCTCTGGGGCCAACGTCCTGACTTTC. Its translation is CASSPRGTEFSGANVLTF.